This T cell receptor beta chain was captured in a study of shared clonotypes between healthy human individuals. Method: immunoSEQ multiplex PCR; TCRdb's copy keeps in-frame clones and lacks some. The table includes some 740,000 clones, around 93% detected once. In the naive CD8 group, cells lacked CD45RO and were positively selected for CCR7, so terminally differentiated effector memory CD45RA+ cells were left out. V dropped 5 bases and J dropped 1 base, with 17 bases sitting between them. The length of the CDR3 is 15 residues. Germline CDR1 is SQVTM and CDR2 is ANQGSEA. This sequence was found in a man under 40 in good health. Sequencing was carried out using naive CD8+ T cells sorted from blood. This chain uses TRBV29-1 with TRBJ1-1; maybe TRBD1 (6 bases). The CDR3: CSVFGTRGPNTEAFF. As DNA, the CDR3 is TGCAGCGTTTTTGGGACCAGGGGTCCGAACACTGAAGCTTTCTTT.